This TCR beta chain was recorded in a study of CD8 T cells in Susac syndrome. Study-level points and caveats: There was no clonal expansion in the CD4+ T cell repertoires of Susac syndrome.

The V segment lost 0 bases and the J segment 9 bases; nucleotides outside the gene matches: 6. This CDR3 has 16 residues. Germline CDR1 LGHNA, CDR2 YNFKEQ. A note on this clonotype: Its antigen is unidentified.

After extraction with the RNeasy kit, roughly 0.45 to 1 ug of the RNA was reverse transcribed using random hexamers. With immunoSEQ multiplex PCR, TCR beta CDR3 was amplified across 54 Vbeta and 13 Jbeta. TCRdb recomputed calls from the immunoSEQ multiplex PCR reads with MiXCR, one row per CDR3 protein. The repertoire holds about 140,000 distinct CDR3 sequences, approximately 95% seen once, with about 0.14% in the top ten. This TCR was recovered from a human donor with Susac syndrome. The chain has TRBV4-2 and TRBJ2-1; 12 bases align to TRBD2. The specimen sequenced was CD4+ T cells from PBMCs. The CDR3 loop is CASSQETSGRKGEQFF. DNA of the CDR3: TGTGCCAGCAGCCAAGAAACTAGCGGGAGGAAGGGTGAGCAGTTCTTC.